The 28 T cell receptor beta chains in this list originate from one sample, sequenced in a study of control samples from healthy donors and cancer patients. Assay used: immunoSEQ multiplex PCR; TCRdb lists only in-frame clones, some missing. The sample lists tens of thousands of clones, roughly 93% occurring once. The sequenced sample consisted of PBMCs. These receptors were taken from a woman aged 35 to 49 with lung cancer.

The chain combines TRBV24-1 with TRBJ2-7, with 7 bases fitting TRBD2. V lost 9 bases to trimming and J lost 1 base; unmatched junction nucleotides: 14. The germline V gene has CDR1 KGHDR and CDR2 SFDVKD. The CDR3 has 16 residues. CDR3 sequence (DNA): TGTGCCACCCCGGGTAAGGGAGGGAAGATATCCTACGAGCAGTACTTC. It translates to CATPGKGGKISYEQYF.

This sequence joins TRBV5-1 and TRBJ1-5; D may be TRBD1 (5 bases). The CDR3 runs to 16 residues. The germline gives CDR1 SGHRS, CDR2 YFSETQ. The germline V and J ends were trimmed by 0 bases and 6 bases, with 16 bases remaining between them. In DNA form, the CDR3 reads TGCGCCAGCAGCTTGGGGGGACTTGAGAGGAGTCAGCCCCAGCATTTT. Its translation is CASSLGGLERSQPQHF.

The J gene is TRBJ1-5, the V gene TRBV30; the D gene is possibly TRBD1 (6 bases). Germline CDR1 reads GTSNPN; CDR2 reads SVGIG (reference sequence). V gave up 1 base and J gave up 4 bases, with 11 bases separating them. The length of the CDR3 is 14 residues. The CDR3 DNA sequence: TGTGCCTGGAGTGGCGGGGACACTAATCAGCCCCAGCATTTT. Translated, it gives CAWSGGDTNQPQHF.

V and J are TRBV5-5 and TRBJ2-2; the D gene is possibly TRBD2 (6 bases). This CDR3 has 16 residues. V lost 5 bases to trimming and J lost 3 bases, with 17 bases between them. The V gene's germline CDR1 is SGHKS and CDR2 YYEKEE (reference sequence). The CDR3 sequence: CASRAGGSSYTGELFF. DNA for the CDR3: TGTGCCAGCAGGGCCGGGGGAAGTAGTTACACCGGGGAGCTGTTTTTT.

V is TRBV9 and J is TRBJ2-7, with 7 bases fitting TRBD1. J lost 6 bases, V lost 6 bases, and 9 bases had no gene match. Germline CDR1 is SGDLS and CDR2 is YYNGEE. CDR3 length: 13 amino acids. For the CDR3, the DNA is TGTGCCAGCACCTTCGGGACAGTAGGCGAGCAGTACTTC. Translation gives CASTFGTVGEQYF.

The chain recombines TRBV3-1 (or the pseudogene TRBV3-2) with TRBJ2-4, with 9 bases lining up with TRBD1. The junction had 9 bases not matched to a gene; V was cut back by 2 bases and J by 4 bases. The V gene's germline CDR1 is LGHDT and CDR2 YNNKEL (reference sequence). This CDR3 has 17 residues. CDR3 in DNA: TGTGCCAGCAGCCAATTCGGGACAGGGTTTATAAAAAACATTCAGTACTTC. This encodes CASSQFGTGFIKNIQYF.

The count of this clone is one. V is TRBV27 and J is TRBJ2-1; D remains ambiguous. CDR1 and CDR2 from the germline V gene are MNHEY and SMNVEV (reference sequence). The CDR3 consists of 14 residues. With 9 bases removed from V and 4 bases from J, the gap between germline ends came to 16 bases. CDR3 loop: CASSNFAAYNEQFF. The CDR3 DNA reads TGTGCCAGTTCAAACTTCGCCGCTTACAATGAGCAGTTCTTC.

The chain employs TRBV5-1 and TRBJ1-1; D might be TRBD1 (6 bases). In germline, CDR1 is SGHRS, CDR2 YFSETQ. CDR3 length: 17 residues. The V and J ends lost 0 bases and 0 bases respectively, with 15 bases between them. The CDR3 region has the DNA TGCGCCAGCAGCTTGGCCGGTCAGGGGCCGATGAACACTGAAGCTTTCTTT. Its translation is CASSLAGQGPMNTEAFF.

This clone was found once. This chain uses TRBV9 with TRBJ2-7, with 7 bases lining up with TRBD2. Germline V CDR1 and CDR2: SGDLS, YYNGEE. V gave up 3 bases and J gave up 2 bases; unmatched junction bases: 11. This CDR3 contains 16 residues. The CDR3 DNA sequence: TGTGCCAGCAGCGAGACGCCAGACCGGGGGGCCTACGAGCAGTACTTC. Protein product: CASSETPDRGAYEQYF.

The V gene is TRBV7-6, the J gene TRBJ2-1; 7 nucleotides align to TRBD2. This CDR3 has 16 amino acids. Trimming at V came to 1 base and at J to 8 bases, leaving 11 bases not matched to a gene. Germline-derived CDR1 and CDR2 are SGHVS and FNYEAQ. CDR3 sequence reads: CASSLGTSERADEQFF. In nucleotides, the CDR3 is TGTGCCAGCAGCTTAGGAACTAGCGAAAGGGCGGATGAGCAGTTCTTC.

The genes are TRBV19 and TRBJ2-2, with D possibly being TRBD2 (5 bases). Trimming stripped 3 bases from V and 4 bases from J, with 15 bases between. Germline assignment: CDR1 LNHDA and CDR2 SQIVND (reference sequence). This CDR3 contains 16 residues. The DNA of the CDR3 is TGTGCCAGTAGTATTGGGCCCTTCGGGGTCACCGGGGAGCTGTTTTTT. Translated, it gives CASSIGPFGVTGELFF.

This rearrangement joins TRBV6-1 to TRBJ2-7; D ambiguous. Between the trimmed V and J ends, which lost 3 bases and 4 bases, there was a span of 4 bases. Per germline, CDR1 MNHNS and CDR2 SASEGT. The CDR3 totals 11 residues. CDR3 coding DNA: TGTGCCAGCAGTGAGATATACGAGCAGTACTTC. This codes for CASSEIYEQYF.

The chain has TRBV9 and TRBJ2-1; perhaps TRBD2 as D (5 bases). The CDR3 runs to 12 residues. CDR1 is SGDLS, CDR2 YYNGEE, per germline. The germline V and J ends were trimmed by 4 bases and 3 bases, with 5 bases remaining between them. Here the CDR3 reads CASSRDYNEQFF. The CDR3 DNA follows: TGTGCCAGCAGCCGGGACTACAATGAGCAGTTCTTC. The complete variable domain, with remaining parts taken from reference TRBV9 and TRBJ2-1, reads DSGVTQTPKHLITATGQRVTLRCSPRSGDLSVYWYQQSLDQGLQFLIQYYNGEERAKGNILERFSAQQFPDLHSELNLSSLELGDSALYFCASSRDYNEQFFGPGTRLTVL.

The table lists this clone with a few counts. The germline gene is not matched at one end of the junction; a read error may be the cause. The chain employs TRBV7-9 and TRBJ1-1; D is uncertain. The CDR3 totals 13 residues. CDR1 and CDR2 (germline): SEHNR, FQNEAQ (reference sequence). The CDR3 loop is CASTLRENTEAFF. The CDR3 DNA sequence: TGTGCCAGCACCTTAAGGGAGAACACTGAAGCTTTCTTT.

The chain couples TRBV3-1 (or the pseudogene TRBV3-2) to TRBJ2-7, with D unresolved. The germline V gene has CDR1 LGHDT and CDR2 YNNKEL (reference sequence). Trimming took off 1 base at V and 4 bases at J, with 5 bases between the two ends. The CDR3 is 12 amino acids. Here the CDR3 DNA reads TGTGCCAGCAGCCAAGTGGATTACGAGCAGTACTTC. This codes for CASSQVDYEQYF.

The chain joins TRBV11-2 to TRBJ1-1; D gene uncertain. The V gene lost 0 bases and the J gene lost 11 bases, with 16 bases spanning the gap. The CDR3 runs to 14 residues. Germline V gene data show CDR1 as SGHAT and CDR2 as FQNNGV. CDR3 protein: CASSLEQRGLRAFF. Here the CDR3 DNA reads TGTGCCAGCAGCTTAGAACAGCGTGGGTTAAGGGCTTTCTTT.

The CDR3 spells CASSSPGEAFF. DNA for the CDR3: TGTGCCAGCAGCTCGCCGGGGGAAGCTTTCTTT. The V and J genes are TRBV5-5 and TRBJ1-1; no reliable D call. Germline V gene data show CDR1 as SGHKS and CDR2 as YYEKEE (reference sequence). This CDR3 has 11 residues. V gave up 3 bases and J gave up 8 bases, with 8 bases separating them.

The gene calls are TRBV28 and TRBJ2-2; 7 nucleotides agree with TRBD1. The CDR3 contains 14 residues. The J segment lost 4 bases and the V segment lost 5 bases, leaving 4 bases of the junction unmatched. From germline, CDR1 is MDHEN and CDR2 SYDVKM. The CDR3 DNA follows: TGTGCCAGCAGTAGGGGGCCGGGCACCGGGGAGCTGTTTTTT. Translated: CASSRGPGTGELFF.

The chain carries TRBV6-5 and TRBJ1-1, with a weak D call TRBD1 (5 bases). The V end lost 5 bases, the J end lost 5 bases, and 15 bases lay between the germline ends. This CDR3 region has 14 residues. Germline V gene lookup returns CDR1 MNHEY and CDR2 SVGAGI. Here the CDR3 DNA reads TGTGCCAGCAGTACCCAGGGCGGTCGGACTGAAGCTTTCTTT. This encodes CASSTQGGRTEAFF.

V usage is TRBV9 and J usage is TRBJ2-5, with 8 positions matching TRBD2. After removal of 1 base from V and 2 bases from J, the junction contained 7 bases not matched to a gene. The CDR3 contains 16 residues. Germline CDR1 SGDLS, CDR2 YYNGEE. In DNA, the CDR3 is TGTGCCAGCAGCGTAAACTCAGCGGGGGCTCAAGAGACCCAGTACTTC. Translated, it gives CASSVNSAGAQETQYF. The full variable domain, completed using reference TRBV9 and TRBJ2-5, is DSGVTQTPKHLITATGQRVTLRCSPRSGDLSVYWYQQSLDQGLQFLIQYYNGEERAKGNILERFSAQQFPDLHSELNLSSLELGDSALYFCASSVNSAGAQETQYFGPGTRLLVL.

The chain links TRBV5-4 to TRBJ1-1, with 8 bases fitting TRBD1. CDR3 length equals 13 residues. After removal of 3 bases from V and 8 bases from J, the junction contained 6 bases not matched to a gene. CDR1 SGHNT and CDR2 YYREEE come from the germline V gene (reference sequence). In DNA form, the CDR3 reads TGTGCCAGCAGCTCACCCGGGACAGGAGAAGCTTTCTTT. Translated, it gives CASSSPGTGEAFF.

J is TRBJ2-7 and V is TRBV5-1; TRBD1 aligns across 7 bases. CDR1 and CDR2 from the germline V gene are SGHRS and YFSETQ. With 4 bases clipped from V and 3 bases from J, the junction kept 4 bases outside the gene matches. This CDR3 is built from 13 residues. CDR3 sequence (DNA): TGCGCCAGCAGCCCATGGACAGGCTACGAGCAGTACTTC. Its protein is CASSPWTGYEQYF.

The chain recombines TRBV7-9 with TRBJ1-1; no clear D gene. With 5 bases removed from V and 8 bases from J, the gap between germline ends came to 12 bases. The CDR3 is 12 residues long. The germline CDR1 and CDR2 sequences are SEHNR and FQNEAQ (reference sequence). In nucleotides, the CDR3 is TGTGCCAGCAGCCCATTGGCAGGCGAAGCTTTCTTT. This translates into CASSPLAGEAFF.

This chain uses TRBV5-1 with TRBJ1-3, with D perhaps matching TRBD1 (5 bases). Germline CDR1 is SGHRS and CDR2 is YFSETQ. The CDR3 is 16 residues long. Between the trimmed V and J ends, which lost 0 bases and 0 bases, there was a span of 10 bases. This CDR3 is CASSLEGRDSGNTIYF. As DNA, the CDR3 is TGCGCCAGCAGCTTGGAGGGCAGGGACTCTGGAAACACCATATATTTT.

V usage is TRBV16 and J usage is TRBJ1-6; no firm D call. Trimming shortened V by 0 bases and J by 4 bases, and 13 bases separated the two germline ends. CDR3 length: 17 residues. In germline, CDR1 is KGHSY, CDR2 FQNENV. The CDR3 loop is CASSQSPGRLYNSPLHF. DNA for the CDR3: TGTGCCAGCAGCCAATCTCCAGGTCGGCTTTATAATTCACCCCTCCACTTT.

The chain uses TRBV9 and TRBJ1-1, with D hard to call. The CDR3 covers 16 residues. Germline CDR1 reads SGDLS; CDR2 reads YYNGEE. The ends were cut back, 2 bases at V and 3 bases at J, with 17 bases in the middle. The CDR3 DNA follows: TGTGCCAGCAGCGTTGGATCGATGAGTTCAGACACTGAAGCTTTCTTT. Translated: CASSVGSMSSDTEAFF.

The genes are TRBV29-1 and TRBJ2-7; D unresolved. This CDR3 has 11 amino acids. V was clipped by 1 base and J by 5 bases, with 6 bases between them. Germline V gives CDR1 SQVTM, CDR2 ANQGSEA. The CDR3 loop is CSVEGINEQYF. The CDR3 DNA follows: TGCAGCGTTGAAGGAATTAACGAGCAGTACTTC.

J is TRBJ1-1 and V is TRBV19; D is undetermined. CDR3 length equals 13 residues. Germline lookup yields CDR1 LNHDA and CDR2 SQIVND (reference sequence). V was trimmed by 7 bases and J by 1 base, leaving 10 bases between them. The CDR3: CASTAGPNTEAFF. CDR3 DNA: TGTGCCAGTACCGCAGGCCCGAACACTGAAGCTTTCTTT. Supplemented by reference TRBV19 and TRBJ1-1, the full variable domain reads DGGITQSPKYLFRKEGQNVTLSCEQNLNHDAMYWYRQDPGQGLRLIYYSQIVNDFQKGDIAEGYSVSREKKESFPLTVTSAQKNPTAFYLCASTAGPNTEAFFGQGTRLTVV.